Below are 6 T cell receptor beta chains sequenced from a single sample in a study of T-cell reconstitution after alpha-beta-depleted transplantation in children. Unique molecular identifiers were used in preparing the TCRbeta library. TCRdb analysed the PCR reads with MiXCR anew, one entry per CDR3 protein. The sample carries 640,000 or so distinct CDR3 sequences, 16% recorded once. The material sequenced was PBMCs from the stem cell graft donor, taken from the stem cell graft. The receptors originated from a human donor who donated a stem cell graft to a child with acute myeloid leukemia.

The chain links TRBV28 to TRBJ2-5; D is perhaps TRBD1 (5 bases). CDR1 and CDR2 (germline): MDHEN, SYDVKM. The CDR3 consists of 15 residues. Trimming cost V 1 base and J 0 bases, with 9 bases left between them. The CDR3 DNA sequence: TGTGCCAGCAGTTTATTACCGACAGACCAAGAGACCCAGTACTTC. Translation: CASSLLPTDQETQYF.

This clonotype was recorded a few times. The V and J genes are TRBV5-1 and TRBJ1-2; D is uncertain. This CDR3 region has 14 residues. Germline CDR1 and CDR2: SGHRS and YFSETQ. Trimming removed 3 bases at V and 0 bases at J, with 9 bases between. CDR3 loop: CASSSRWANYGYTF. The DNA of the CDR3 is TGCGCCAGCAGCTCCCGTTGGGCTAACTATGGCTACACCTTC.

This clonotype has ten or more counts. The chain combines TRBV20-1 with TRBJ2-7; TRBD2 matches at 9 bases. V gave up 5 bases and J gave up 2 bases; unmatched junction bases: 7. This CDR3 comprises 14 residues. Germline assignment: CDR1 DFQATT and CDR2 SNEGSKA (reference sequence). CDR3 in amino acids: CSALSGGLPYEQYV. The CDR3, as DNA: TGCAGTGCTCTTAGCGGGGGCCTACCCTACGAGCAGTACGTC.

This clonotype showed up many times. The chain uses TRBV20-1 and TRBJ1-1; 10 nucleotides line up with TRBD1. Germline loops: CDR1 DFQATT, CDR2 SNEGSKA (reference sequence). This CDR3 has 15 amino acids. J lost 8 bases, V lost 0 bases, and 9 bases had no gene match. The CDR3 protein is CSARDPDRGFLEAFF. The CDR3 DNA follows: TGCAGTGCTAGAGATCCGGACAGGGGGTTCTTAGAAGCTTTCTTT.

This clonotype was found once. V is TRBV11-1 and J is TRBJ2-1; unclear D gene. The CDR3 is 18 residues long. V was trimmed by 1 base and J by 2 bases, leaving 18 bases between them. Per the germline V gene, CDR1 is SGHAT and CDR2 is FQDESV (reference sequence). The CDR3 bases are TGTGCCAGCAGCTTAGGCCAAGCCACCAAGAGGCCCTACAATGAGCAGTTCTTC. This codes for CASSLGQATKRPYNEQFF.

The chain has TRBV7-6 and TRBJ1-4; TRBD1 matches 8 bases. CDR3 length equals 15 residues. The germline V gene encodes CDR1 SGHVS and CDR2 FNYEAQ. V lost 3 bases and J lost 6; bases outside the gene matches: 6. The DNA of the CDR3 is TGTGCCAGCAGCTTCGGGACAGGCGGTCATGAAAAACTGTTTTTT. Translation: CASSFGTGGHEKLFF.